This TCR beta chain was captured by sequencing in a study of PD-1 blockade in classical Hodgkin lymphoma. As to this clone: The antigen remains undetermined.

Findings and caveats of the study: Later analyses included only patients treated at least 1 year post-ASCT. Nothing has yet pinned down what causes the repertoire differences, possibly disease activity or prior therapy. Diminished baseline TCR diversity has been reported in newly diagnosed patients relative to healthy donors. CD4+ TCR diversity climbed significantly by C4D1, unlike CD8+ TCR diversity.

Sequenced by immunoSEQ multiplex PCR; TCRdb stores in-frame clones only, minus some. The sample lists roughly 40,000 clones, about 71% seen once, with 3% to 3.5% in the top ten. All patients relapsed after autologous stem cell transplantation, and brentuximab vedotin exposure varied. The CDR3 has 14 residues. The germline V and J ends were trimmed by 1 base and 5 bases, with 11 bases remaining between them. CDR1 and CDR2 from the germline V gene are SGHTA and FQGTGA. Material: peripheral blood mononuclear cells (PBMCs), obtained at baseline. The TCR sequence derives from a human donor with classical Hodgkin lymphoma. This rearrangement joins TRBV7-3 to TRBJ1-2, with D perhaps TRBD1 (5 bases). Written as DNA, the CDR3 is TGTGCCAGCAGCTTAAACAGGCTACTATATGGCTACACCTTC. It translates to CASSLNRLLYGYTF.